The entry that follows covers one T cell receptor (beta chain) sequence. Its specificity is not known. These data are taken from a study of T cell responses to AZD1222 COVID-19 vaccine. Notes on the study in general: Baseline seropositivity occurred in only a handful of AZD1222 recipients. Mapped onto spike, vaccine-associated CD4 TCRs spanned it and were dominant at 160-218 and 743-854.

TCRdb's table, derived via immunoSEQ multiplex PCR, lists solely in-frame clones and lacks some. The table has about 120,000 clones, 70% to 90% seen once. V lost 3 bases, J lost 5 bases, and 10 bases lay in between. This CDR3 comprises 13 residues. Germline CDR1 KGHSH, CDR2 LQKENI. The sequencing here drew on peripheral blood, taken on day 0 of MenACWY control vaccination. The rearrangement links TRBV18 to TRBJ1-1; D remains unclear. This clonotype was sampled from an adult in good health. CDR3 protein: CASSPRRDTEAFF. Here the CDR3 DNA reads TGTGCCAGCTCACCTCGGAGGGATACTGAAGCTTTCTTT.